The text below deals with one T cell receptor beta chain. Its cognate antigen is unknown. CDR3-region Arm-PCR and iRepertoire HTBI primers produced the TCR beta libraries. Each CDR3 protein gets one entry after TCRdb re-called the multiplex PCR reads with MiXCR. In the table there are about 460,000 distinct CDR3 sequences, roughly 15% of which are singletons. This entry belongs to a study of regulatory T cells in long-lasting Graves disease. General study results and limits: Sharing of public clonotypes was greater in persistent patients (about 2,500) than in new patients (roughly 1,000).

Germline-derived CDR1 and CDR2 are DFQATT and SNEGSKA (reference sequence). CDR3 length: 16 amino acids. The V segment lost 0 bases and the J segment 8 bases; nucleotides outside the gene matches: 12. Documented time point: newly diagnosed GD, antithyroid drugs for less than 3 months. The TCR library used RNA extracted from PBMCs. This same sample was also part of a study on T cells in Graves' hyperthyroidism and ophthalmopathy.

The source material was peripheral blood mononuclear cells (PBMCs), sampled at new diagnosis, from a patient treated with antithyroid drugs. The V call is TRBV20-1, the J call TRBJ2-1, with 8 bases lining up with TRBD1. This sequence was found in a woman aged 50 to 65 with Graves disease. The CDR3 loop is CSARDRGRGQQYEQFF. The CDR3 nucleotides are TGCAGTGCTAGAGATCGGGGCAGGGGGCAGCAATATGAGCAGTTCTTC.